This entry concerns a single T cell receptor (beta chain). Its specificity is not known. The assay was immunoSEQ multiplex PCR, and TCRdb's table has in-frame clones only and misses some. The repertoire includes fewer than 75,000 clones, about four fifths of them detected once, and around 1.3% sits in the top ten. The CDR3 totals 16 residues. The V and J ends lost 8 bases and 2 bases respectively, with 21 bases between them. The germline V gene encodes CDR1 MGHDK and CDR2 SYGVNS. This entry is derived from a study of T cells in localized non-small cell lung cancer. Study results and caveats: Analysis by sequencing included only one tumor region, so heterogeneity remains possible. Researchers found a median around 61 of the top 100 tumor clones in adjacent lung.

V usage is TRBV25-1 and J usage is TRBJ2-5, with D hard to call. The origin of this receptor is an older female donor with stage I lung adenocarcinoma. The sequencing used peripheral blood, collected before any cancer treatment. The CDR3 DNA follows: TGTGCCAGCCAGAGTACGGGCAGGCGCCTTCAAGAGACCCAGTACTTC. Its translation is CASQSTGRRLQETQYF.